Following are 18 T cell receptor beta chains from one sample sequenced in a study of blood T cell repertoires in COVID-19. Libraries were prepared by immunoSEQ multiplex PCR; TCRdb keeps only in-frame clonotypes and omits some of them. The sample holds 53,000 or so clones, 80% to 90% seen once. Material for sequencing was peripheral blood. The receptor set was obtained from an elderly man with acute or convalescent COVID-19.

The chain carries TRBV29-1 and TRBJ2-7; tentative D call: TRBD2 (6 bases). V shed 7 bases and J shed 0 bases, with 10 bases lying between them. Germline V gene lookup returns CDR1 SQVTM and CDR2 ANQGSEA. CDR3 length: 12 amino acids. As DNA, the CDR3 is TGCAGCGCTGGAGGGGCCTCCTACGAGCAGTACTTC. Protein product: CSAGGASYEQYF.

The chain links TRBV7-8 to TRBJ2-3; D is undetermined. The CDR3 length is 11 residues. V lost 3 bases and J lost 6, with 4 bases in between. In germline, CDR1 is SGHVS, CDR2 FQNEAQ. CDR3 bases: TGTGCCAGCAGCTTCTCCGATACGCAGTATTTT. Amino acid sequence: CASSFSDTQYF.

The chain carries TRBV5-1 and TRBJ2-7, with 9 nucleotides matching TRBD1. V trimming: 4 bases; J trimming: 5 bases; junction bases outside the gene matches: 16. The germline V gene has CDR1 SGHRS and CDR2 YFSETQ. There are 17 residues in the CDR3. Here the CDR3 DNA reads TGCGCCAGCAGCGTCCCCACCGGGACAGGGTGGGGTGACGAGCAGTACTTC. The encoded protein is CASSVPTGTGWGDEQYF. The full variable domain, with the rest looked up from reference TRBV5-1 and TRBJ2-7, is KAGVTQTPRYLIKTRGQQVTLSCSPISGHRSVSWYQQTPGQGLQFLFEYFSETQRNKGNFPGRFSGRQFSNSRSEMNVSTLELGDSALYLCASSVPTGTGWGDEQYFGPGTRLTVT.

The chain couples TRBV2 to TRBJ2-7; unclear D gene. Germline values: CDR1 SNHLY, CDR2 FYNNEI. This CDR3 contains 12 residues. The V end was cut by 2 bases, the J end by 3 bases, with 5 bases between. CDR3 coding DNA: TGTGCCAGCAGTGAACGACTCTACGAGCAGTACTTC. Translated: CASSERLYEQYF.

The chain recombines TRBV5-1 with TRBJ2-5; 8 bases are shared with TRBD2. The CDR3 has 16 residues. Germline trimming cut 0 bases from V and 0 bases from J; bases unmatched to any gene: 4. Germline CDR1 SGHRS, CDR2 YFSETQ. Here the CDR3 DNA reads TGCGCCAGCAGCTTGGTGATAGCGGGGTACCAAGAGACCCAGTACTTC. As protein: CASSLVIAGYQETQYF.

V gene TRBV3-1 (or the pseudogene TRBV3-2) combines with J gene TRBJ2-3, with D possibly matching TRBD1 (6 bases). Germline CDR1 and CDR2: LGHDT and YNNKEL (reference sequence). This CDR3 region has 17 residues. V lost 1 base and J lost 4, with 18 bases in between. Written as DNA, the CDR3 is TGTGCCAGCAGCCAAGGGGTCGCGAGGGGGAGAGCAGATACGCAGTATTTT. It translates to CASSQGVARGRADTQYF.

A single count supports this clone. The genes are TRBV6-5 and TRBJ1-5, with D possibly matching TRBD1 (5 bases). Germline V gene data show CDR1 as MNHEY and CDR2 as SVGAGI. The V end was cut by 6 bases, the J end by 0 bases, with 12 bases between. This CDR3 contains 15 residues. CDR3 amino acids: CASSPQGNSNQPQHF. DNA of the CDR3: TGTGCCAGCAGCCCCCAGGGTAATAGCAATCAGCCCCAGCATTTT.

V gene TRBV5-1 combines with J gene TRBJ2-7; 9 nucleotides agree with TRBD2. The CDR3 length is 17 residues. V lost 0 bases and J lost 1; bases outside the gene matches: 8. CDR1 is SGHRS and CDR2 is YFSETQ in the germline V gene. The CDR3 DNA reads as TGCGCCAGCAGCTTGGCCCCTGGCGGGGGGGGGTCCTACGAGCAGTACTTC. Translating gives CASSLAPGGGGSYEQYF.

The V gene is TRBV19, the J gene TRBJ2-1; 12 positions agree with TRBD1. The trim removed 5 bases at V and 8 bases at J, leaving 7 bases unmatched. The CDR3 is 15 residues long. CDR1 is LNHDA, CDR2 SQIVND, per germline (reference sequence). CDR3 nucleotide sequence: TGTGCCAGTAGTGACCGGGACAGGGGGCGAGATGAGCAGTTCTTC. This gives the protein CASSDRDRGRDEQFF.

The CDR3 here is CASSLGLAGRYNEQFF. The CDR3 nucleotides are TGCGCCAGCAGCTTGGGACTAGCGGGGAGATACAATGAGCAGTTCTTC. The chain uses TRBV5-1 and TRBJ2-1; 11 nucleotides line up with TRBD2. This CDR3 has 16 amino acids. Germline lookup yields CDR1 SGHRS and CDR2 YFSETQ. With V trimmed by 0 bases and J by 4 bases, 3 bases remained unmatched.

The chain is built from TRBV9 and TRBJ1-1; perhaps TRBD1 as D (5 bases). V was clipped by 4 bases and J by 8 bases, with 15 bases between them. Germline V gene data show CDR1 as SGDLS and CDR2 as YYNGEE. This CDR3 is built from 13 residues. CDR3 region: CASSPRDGGEAFF. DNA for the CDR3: TGTGCCAGCAGCCCCCGGGACGGGGGGGAAGCTTTCTTT.

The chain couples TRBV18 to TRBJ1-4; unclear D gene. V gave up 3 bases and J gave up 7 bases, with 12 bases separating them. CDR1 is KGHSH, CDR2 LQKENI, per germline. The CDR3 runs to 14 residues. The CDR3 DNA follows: TGTGCCAGCTCACCCTCTACCCCAGGTGAAAAACTGTTTTTT. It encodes CASSPSTPGEKLFF.

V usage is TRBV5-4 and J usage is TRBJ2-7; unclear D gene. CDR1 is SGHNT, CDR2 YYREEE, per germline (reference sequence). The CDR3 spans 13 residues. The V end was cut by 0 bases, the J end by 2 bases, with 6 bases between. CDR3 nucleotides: TGTGCCAGCAGCTTGGGCAGAACCTACGAGCAGTACTTC. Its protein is CASSLGRTYEQYF.

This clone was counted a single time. CDR3 in amino acids: CAWSARGLPAQPQHF. CDR3 DNA: TGTGCCTGGAGTGCCAGGGGGCTGCCAGCTCAGCCCCAGCATTTT. The V gene is TRBV30, the J gene TRBJ1-5; TRBD1 matches 8 bases. The CDR3 covers 15 residues. Looked up from germline, CDR1 is GTSNPN and CDR2 is SVGIG (reference sequence). J was trimmed by 6 bases and V by 1 base; bases with no gene match: 8.

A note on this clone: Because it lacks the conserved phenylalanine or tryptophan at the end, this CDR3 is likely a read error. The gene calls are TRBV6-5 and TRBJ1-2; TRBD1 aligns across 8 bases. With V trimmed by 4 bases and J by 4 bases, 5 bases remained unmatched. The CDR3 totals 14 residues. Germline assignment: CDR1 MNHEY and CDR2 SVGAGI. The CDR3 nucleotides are TGTGCCAGCAGTTCTCTCAGGGGGCTCTATGGCTACACCATC. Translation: CASSSLRGLYGYTI.

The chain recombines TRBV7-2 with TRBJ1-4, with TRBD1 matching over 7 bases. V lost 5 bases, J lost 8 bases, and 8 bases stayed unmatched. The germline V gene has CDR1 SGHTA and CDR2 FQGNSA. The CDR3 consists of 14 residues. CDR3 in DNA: TGTGCCAGCAGCGCCGACAGGGCGAACGAAAAACTGTTTTTT. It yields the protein CASSADRANEKLFF.

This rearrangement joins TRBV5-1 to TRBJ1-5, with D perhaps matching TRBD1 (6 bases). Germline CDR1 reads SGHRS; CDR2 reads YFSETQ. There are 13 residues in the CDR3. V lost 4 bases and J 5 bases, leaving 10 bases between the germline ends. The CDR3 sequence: CASSLQGYQPQHF. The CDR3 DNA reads TGCGCCAGCAGCCTCCAGGGGTATCAGCCCCAGCATTTT.

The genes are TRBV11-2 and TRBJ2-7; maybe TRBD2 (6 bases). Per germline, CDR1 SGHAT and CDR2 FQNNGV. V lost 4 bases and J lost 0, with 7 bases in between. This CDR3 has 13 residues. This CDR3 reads CASSWGGSYEQYF. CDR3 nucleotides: TGTGCCAGCAGCTGGGGAGGCTCCTACGAGCAGTACTTC. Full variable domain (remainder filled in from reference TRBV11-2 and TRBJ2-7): EAGVAQSPRYKIIEKRQSVAFWCNPISGHATLYWYQQILGQGPKLLIQFQNNGVVDDSQLPKDRFSAERLKGVDSTLKIQPAKLEDSAVYLCASSWGGSYEQYFGPGTRLTVT.